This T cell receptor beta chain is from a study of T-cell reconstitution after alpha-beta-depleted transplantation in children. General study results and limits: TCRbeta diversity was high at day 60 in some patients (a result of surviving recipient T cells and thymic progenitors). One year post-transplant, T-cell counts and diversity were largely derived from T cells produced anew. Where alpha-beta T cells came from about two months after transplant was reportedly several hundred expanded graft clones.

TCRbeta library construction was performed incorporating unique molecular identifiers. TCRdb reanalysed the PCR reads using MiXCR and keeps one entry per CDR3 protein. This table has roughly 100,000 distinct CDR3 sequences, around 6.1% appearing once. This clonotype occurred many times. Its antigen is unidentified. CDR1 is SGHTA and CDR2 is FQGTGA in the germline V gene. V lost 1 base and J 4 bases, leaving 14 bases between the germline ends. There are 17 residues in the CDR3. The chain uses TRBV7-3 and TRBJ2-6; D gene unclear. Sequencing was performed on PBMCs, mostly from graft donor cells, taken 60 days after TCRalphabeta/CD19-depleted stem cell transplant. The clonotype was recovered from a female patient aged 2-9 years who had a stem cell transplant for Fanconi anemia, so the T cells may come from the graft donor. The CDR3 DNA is TGTGCCAGCAGCTTAAACAGCCCTAGGACGGGGGCCAACGTCCTGACTTTC. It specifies CASSLNSPRTGANVLTF.